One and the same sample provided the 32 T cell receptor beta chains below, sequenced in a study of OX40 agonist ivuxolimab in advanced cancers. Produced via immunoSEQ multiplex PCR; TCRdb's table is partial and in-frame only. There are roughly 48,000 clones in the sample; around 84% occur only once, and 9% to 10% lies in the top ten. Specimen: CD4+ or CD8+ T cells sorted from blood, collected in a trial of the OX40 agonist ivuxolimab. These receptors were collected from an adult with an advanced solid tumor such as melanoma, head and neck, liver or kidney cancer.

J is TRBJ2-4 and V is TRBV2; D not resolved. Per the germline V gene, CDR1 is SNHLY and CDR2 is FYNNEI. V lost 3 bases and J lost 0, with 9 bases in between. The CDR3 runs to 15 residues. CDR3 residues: CASSENTLAKNIQYF. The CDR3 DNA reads TGTGCCAGCAGTGAGAACACACTAGCCAAAAACATTCAGTACTTC.

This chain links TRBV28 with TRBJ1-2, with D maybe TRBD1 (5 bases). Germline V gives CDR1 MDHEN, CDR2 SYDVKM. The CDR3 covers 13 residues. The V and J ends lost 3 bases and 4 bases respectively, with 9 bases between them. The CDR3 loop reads CASSFGGGYGYTF. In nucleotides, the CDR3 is TGTGCCAGCAGTTTCGGGGGAGGCTATGGCTACACCTTC.

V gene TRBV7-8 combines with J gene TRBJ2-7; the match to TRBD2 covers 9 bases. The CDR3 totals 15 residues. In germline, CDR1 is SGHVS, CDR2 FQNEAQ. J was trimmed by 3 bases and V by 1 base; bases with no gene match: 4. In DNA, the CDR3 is TGTGCCAGCAGCTTAGGTAGCGGGAGTGTCTACGAGCAGTACTTC. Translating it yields CASSLGSGSVYEQYF.

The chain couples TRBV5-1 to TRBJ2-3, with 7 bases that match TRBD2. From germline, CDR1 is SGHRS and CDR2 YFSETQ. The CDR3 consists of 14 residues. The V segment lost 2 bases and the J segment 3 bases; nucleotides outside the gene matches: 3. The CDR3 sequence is CASSLGLVTDTQYF. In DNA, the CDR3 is TGCGCCAGCAGCTTAGGACTAGTTACAGATACGCAGTATTTT.

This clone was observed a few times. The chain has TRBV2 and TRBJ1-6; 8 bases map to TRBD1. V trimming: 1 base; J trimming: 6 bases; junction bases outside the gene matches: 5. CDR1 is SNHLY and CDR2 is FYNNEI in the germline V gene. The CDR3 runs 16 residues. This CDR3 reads CASSEGFGQGNSPLHF. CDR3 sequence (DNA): TGTGCCAGCAGTGAAGGATTCGGACAGGGTAATTCACCCCTCCACTTT.

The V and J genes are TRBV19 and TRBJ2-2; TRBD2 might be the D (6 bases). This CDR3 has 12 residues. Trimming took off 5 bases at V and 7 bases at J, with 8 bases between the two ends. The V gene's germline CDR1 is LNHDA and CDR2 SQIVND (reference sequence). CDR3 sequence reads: CASSPGVGELFF. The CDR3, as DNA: TGTGCCAGTAGTCCGGGGGTCGGGGAGCTGTTTTTT.

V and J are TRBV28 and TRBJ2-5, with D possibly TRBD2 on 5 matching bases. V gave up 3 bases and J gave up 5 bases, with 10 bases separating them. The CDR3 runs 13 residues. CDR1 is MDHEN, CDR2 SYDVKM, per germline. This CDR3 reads CASSFSPGETQYF. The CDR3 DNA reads TGTGCCAGCAGTTTTTCACCGGGGGAGACCCAGTACTTC.

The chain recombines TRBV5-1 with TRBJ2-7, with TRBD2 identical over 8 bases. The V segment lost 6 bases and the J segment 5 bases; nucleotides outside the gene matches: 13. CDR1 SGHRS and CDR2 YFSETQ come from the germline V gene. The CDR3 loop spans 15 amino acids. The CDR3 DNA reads TGCGCCAGCACCCTGGGGGGACTAGACCTCAACGAGCAGTACTTC. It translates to CASTLGGLDLNEQYF.

The CDR3 DNA follows: TGTGCCAGCAGCATGGGGCAGAGTAACTATGGCTACACCTTC. Translation: CASSMGQSNYGYTF. The V and J genes are TRBV7-3 and TRBJ1-2; TRBD1 might be the D (5 bases). The CDR3 covers 14 residues. The V gene lost 5 bases and the J gene lost 1 base, with 11 bases spanning the gap. Germline CDR1 and CDR2: SGHTA and FQGTGA.

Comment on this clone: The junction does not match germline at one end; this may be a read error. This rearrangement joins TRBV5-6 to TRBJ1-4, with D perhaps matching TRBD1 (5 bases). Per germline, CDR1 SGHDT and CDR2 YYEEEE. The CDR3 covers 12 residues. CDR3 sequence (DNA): TGTGCCAGCAGCCCGCGGTCGGGCCGGGACCTCTTT. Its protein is CASSPRSGRDLF.

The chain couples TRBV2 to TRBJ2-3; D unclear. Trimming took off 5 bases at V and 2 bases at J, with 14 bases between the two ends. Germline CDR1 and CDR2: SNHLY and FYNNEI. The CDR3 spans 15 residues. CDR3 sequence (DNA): TGTGCCAGCAGTCTTGGATGGGCAATCACAGATACGCAGTATTTT. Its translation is CASSLGWAITDTQYF.

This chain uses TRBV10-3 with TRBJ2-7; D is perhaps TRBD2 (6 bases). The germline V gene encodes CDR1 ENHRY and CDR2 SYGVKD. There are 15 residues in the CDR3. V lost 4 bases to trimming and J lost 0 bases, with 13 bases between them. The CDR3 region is CAISGGGVDSYEQYF. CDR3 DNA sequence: TGTGCCATCAGTGGGGGCGGGGTAGACTCCTACGAGCAGTACTTC.

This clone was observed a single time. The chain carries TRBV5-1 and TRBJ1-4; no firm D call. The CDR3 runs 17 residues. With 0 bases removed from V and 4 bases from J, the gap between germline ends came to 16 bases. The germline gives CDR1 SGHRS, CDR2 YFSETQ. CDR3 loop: CASSLEGAPGGNEKLFF. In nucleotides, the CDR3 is TGCGCCAGCAGCTTGGAGGGCGCCCCGGGCGGTAATGAAAAACTGTTTTTT.

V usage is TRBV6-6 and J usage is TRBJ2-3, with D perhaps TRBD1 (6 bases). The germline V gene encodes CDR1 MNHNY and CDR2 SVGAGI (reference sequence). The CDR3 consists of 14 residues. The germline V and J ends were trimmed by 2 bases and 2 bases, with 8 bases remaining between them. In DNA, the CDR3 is TGTGCCAGCAGTTACAACAGGGTCACAGATACGCAGTATTTT. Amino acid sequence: CASSYNRVTDTQYF.

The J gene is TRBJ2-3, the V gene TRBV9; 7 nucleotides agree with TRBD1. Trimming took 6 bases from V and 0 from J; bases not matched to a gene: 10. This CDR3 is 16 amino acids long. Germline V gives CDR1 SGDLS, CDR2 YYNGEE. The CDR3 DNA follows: TGTGCCAGCAAGACAGGGTCCGGTTCTAGCACAGATACGCAGTATTTT. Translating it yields CASKTGSGSSTDTQYF.

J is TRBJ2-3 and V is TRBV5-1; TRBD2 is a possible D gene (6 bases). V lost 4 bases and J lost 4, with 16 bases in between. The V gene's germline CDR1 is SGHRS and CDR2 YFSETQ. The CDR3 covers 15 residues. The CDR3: CASSLRTMISDTQYF. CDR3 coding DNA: TGCGCCAGCAGCCTCCGGACTATGATCTCAGATACGCAGTATTTT.

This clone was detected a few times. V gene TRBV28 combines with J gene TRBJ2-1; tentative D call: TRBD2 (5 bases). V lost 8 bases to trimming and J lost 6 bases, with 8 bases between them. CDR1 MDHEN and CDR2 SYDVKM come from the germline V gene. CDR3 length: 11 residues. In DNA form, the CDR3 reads TGTGCCAGCGGGAGATTCAATGAGCAGTTCTTC. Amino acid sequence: CASGRFNEQFF. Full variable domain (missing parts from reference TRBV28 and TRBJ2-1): DVKVTQSSRYLVKRTGEKVFLECVQDMDHENMFWYRQDPGLGLRLIYFSYDVKMKEKGDIPEGYSVSREKKERFSLILESASTNQTSMYLCASGRFNEQFFGPGTRLTVL.

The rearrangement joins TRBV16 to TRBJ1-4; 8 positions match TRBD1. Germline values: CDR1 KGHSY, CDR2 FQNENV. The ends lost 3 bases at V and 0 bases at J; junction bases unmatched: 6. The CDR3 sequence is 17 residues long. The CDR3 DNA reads TGTGCCAGCAGCCACCCGGGACAGGCTACAACTAATGAAAAACTGTTTTTT. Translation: CASSHPGQATTNEKLFF.

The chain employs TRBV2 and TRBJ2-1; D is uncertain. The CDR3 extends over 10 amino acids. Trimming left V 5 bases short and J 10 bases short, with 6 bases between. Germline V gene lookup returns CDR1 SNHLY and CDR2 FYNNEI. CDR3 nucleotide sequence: TGTGCCAGCAGTACAGACGAGCAGTTCTTC. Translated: CASSTDEQFF.

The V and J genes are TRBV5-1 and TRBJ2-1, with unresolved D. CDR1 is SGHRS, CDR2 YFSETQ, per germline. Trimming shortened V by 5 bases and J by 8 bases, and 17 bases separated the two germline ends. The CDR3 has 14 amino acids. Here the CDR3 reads CASRPSWSLDEQFF. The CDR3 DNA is TGCGCCAGCAGGCCTTCATGGTCCCTAGATGAGCAGTTCTTC.

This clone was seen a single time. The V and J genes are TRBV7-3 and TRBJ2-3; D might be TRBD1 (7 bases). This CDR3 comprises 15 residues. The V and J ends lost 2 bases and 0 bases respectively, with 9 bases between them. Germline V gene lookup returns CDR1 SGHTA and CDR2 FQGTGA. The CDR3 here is CASSLAGQSTDTQYF. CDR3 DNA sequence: TGTGCCAGCAGCTTAGCGGGACAGAGCACAGATACGCAGTATTTT.

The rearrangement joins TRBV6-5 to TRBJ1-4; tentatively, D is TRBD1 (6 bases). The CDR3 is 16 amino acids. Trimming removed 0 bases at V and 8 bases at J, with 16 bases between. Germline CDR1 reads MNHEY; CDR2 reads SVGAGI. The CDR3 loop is CASSYSTWGQSEKLFF. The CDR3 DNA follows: TGTGCCAGCAGTTACTCGACGTGGGGGCAGAGCGAAAAACTGTTTTTT.

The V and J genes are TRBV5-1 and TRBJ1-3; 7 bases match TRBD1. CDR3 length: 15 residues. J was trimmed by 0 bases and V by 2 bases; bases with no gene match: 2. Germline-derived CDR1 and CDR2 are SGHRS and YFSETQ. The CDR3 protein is CASSFQGGSGNTIYF. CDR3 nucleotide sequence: TGCGCCAGCAGCTTCCAGGGGGGCTCTGGAAACACCATATATTTT.

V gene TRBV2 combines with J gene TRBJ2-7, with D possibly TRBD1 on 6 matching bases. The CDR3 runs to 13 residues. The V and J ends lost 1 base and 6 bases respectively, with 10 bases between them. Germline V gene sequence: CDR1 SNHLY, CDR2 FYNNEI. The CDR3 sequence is CASSEDREVEQYF. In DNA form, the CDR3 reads TGTGCCAGCAGTGAAGACAGGGAAGTCGAGCAGTACTTC.

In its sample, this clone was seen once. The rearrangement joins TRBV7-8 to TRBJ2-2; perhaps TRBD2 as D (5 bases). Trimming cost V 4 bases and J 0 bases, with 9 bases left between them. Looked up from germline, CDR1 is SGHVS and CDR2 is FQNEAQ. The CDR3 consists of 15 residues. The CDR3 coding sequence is TGTGCCAGCAGCTCACTAGGCGCGAACACCGGGGAGCTGTTTTTT. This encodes CASSSLGANTGELFF. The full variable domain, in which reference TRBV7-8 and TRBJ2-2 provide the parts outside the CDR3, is GAGVSQSPRYKVAKRGQDVALRCDPISGHVSLFWYQQALGQGPEFLTYFQNEAQLDKSGLPSDRFFAERPEGSVSTLKIQRTQQEDSAVYLCASSSLGANTGELFFGEGSRLTVL.

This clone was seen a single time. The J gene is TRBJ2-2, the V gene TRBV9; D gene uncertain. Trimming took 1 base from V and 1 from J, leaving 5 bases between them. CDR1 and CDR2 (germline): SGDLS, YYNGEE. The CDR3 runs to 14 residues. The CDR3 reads CASSVSGNTGELFF. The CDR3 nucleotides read TGTGCCAGCAGCGTATCCGGGAACACCGGGGAGCTGTTTTTT.

The CDR3 here is CASSNSGRAYEQYF. The CDR3 coding sequence is TGTGCCAGCAGCAATAGCGGGAGGGCTTACGAGCAGTACTTC. This rearrangement joins TRBV7-2 to TRBJ2-7, with 11 bases identical to TRBD2. After removal of 5 bases from V and 4 bases from J, the junction contained 4 bases not matched to a gene. The CDR3 is made up of 14 amino acids. Germline values: CDR1 SGHTA, CDR2 FQGNSA.

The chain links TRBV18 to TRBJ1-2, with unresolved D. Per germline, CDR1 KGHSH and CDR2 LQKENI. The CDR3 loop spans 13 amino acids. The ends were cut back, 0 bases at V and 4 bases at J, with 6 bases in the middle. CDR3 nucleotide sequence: TGTGCCAGCTCACCACCGTCCCTCTATGGCTACACCTTC. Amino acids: CASSPPSLYGYTF.

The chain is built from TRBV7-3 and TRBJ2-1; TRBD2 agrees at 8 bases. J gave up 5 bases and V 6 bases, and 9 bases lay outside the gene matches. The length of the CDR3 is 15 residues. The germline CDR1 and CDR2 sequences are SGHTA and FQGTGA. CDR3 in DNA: TGTGCCAGCAGTCAGAGCGGGAGTCTAAACAATGAGCAGTTCTTC. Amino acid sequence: CASSQSGSLNNEQFF.

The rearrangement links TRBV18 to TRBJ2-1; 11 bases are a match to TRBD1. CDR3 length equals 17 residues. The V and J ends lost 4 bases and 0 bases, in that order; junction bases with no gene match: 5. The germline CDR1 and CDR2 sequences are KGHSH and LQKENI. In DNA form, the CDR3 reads TGTGCCAGCTCACGGGGACAGGGGGTTAGCTCCTACAATGAGCAGTTCTTC. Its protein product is CASSRGQGVSSYNEQFF.

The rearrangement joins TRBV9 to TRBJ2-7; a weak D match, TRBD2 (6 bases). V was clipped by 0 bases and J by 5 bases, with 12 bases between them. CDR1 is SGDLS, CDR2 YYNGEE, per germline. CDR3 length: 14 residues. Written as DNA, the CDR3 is TGTGCCAGCAGCGTAGGGGCGGGACTCGACGAGCAGTACTTC. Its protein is CASSVGAGLDEQYF.

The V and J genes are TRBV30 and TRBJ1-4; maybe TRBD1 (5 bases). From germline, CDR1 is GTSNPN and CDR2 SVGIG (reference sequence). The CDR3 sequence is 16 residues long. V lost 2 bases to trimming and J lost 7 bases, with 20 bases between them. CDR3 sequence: CAWSRTGTGRGEKLFF. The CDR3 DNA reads TGTGCCTGGAGTCGAACTGGGACCGGACGAGGTGAAAAACTGTTTTTT. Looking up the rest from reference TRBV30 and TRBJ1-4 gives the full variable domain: SQTIHQWPATLVQPVGSPLSLECTVEGTSNPNLYWYRQAAGRGLQLLFYSVGIGQISSEVPQNLSASRPQDRQFILSSKKLLLSDSGFYLCAWSRTGTGRGEKLFFGSGTQLSVL.